This T cell receptor beta chain was sequenced during a study of CD4 T cell repertoires in COVID-19. Profiling relied on immunoSEQ multiplex PCR, and the TCRdb table lists in-frame clones only, not all of them. Of about 24,000 clones in the sample, 93% were seen once. Sequencing was done directly on freshly isolated, uncultured memory T cells. CDR1 and CDR2 from the germline V gene are SNHLY and FYNNEI. The CDR3 length is 14 residues. The V and J ends lost 7 bases and 4 bases respectively, with 16 bases between them. Sequences were derived from circulating follicular helper CD4+ T cells (cTfh) from blood, sampled before the COVID-19 pandemic. V gene TRBV2 combines with J gene TRBJ2-5; TRBD2 is a possible D gene (6 bases). This TCR was recovered from a human donor who had COVID-19. CDR3: CASKTPGRRETQYF. Here the CDR3 DNA reads TGTGCCAGCAAGACTCCAGGGAGGAGAGAGACCCAGTACTTC.